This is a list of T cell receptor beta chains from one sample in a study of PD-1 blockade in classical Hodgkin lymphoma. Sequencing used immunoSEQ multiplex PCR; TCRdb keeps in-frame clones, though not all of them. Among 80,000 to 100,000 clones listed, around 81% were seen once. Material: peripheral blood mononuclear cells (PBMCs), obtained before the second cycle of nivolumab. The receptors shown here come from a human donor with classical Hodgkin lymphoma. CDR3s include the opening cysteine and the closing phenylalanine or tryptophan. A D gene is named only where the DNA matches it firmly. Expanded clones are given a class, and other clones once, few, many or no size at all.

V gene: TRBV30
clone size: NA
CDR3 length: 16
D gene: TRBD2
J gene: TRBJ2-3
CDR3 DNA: TGTGCCTGGAGTGTAGGGGCGGGAGGTAGGACAGATACGCAGTATTTT
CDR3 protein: CAWSVGAGGRTDTQYF

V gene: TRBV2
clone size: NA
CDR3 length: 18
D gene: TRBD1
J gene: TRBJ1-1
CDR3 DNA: TGTGCCAGCAGTGCACCCTCCAGGACAGGGGGCTTGGGCACTGAAGCTTTCTTT
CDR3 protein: CASSAPSRTGGLGTEAFF

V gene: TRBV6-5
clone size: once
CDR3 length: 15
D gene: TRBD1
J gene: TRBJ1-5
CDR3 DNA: TGTGCCAGCAGACAGGGGCGCTATAGCAATCAGCCCCAGCATTTT
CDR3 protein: CASRQGRYSNQPQHF

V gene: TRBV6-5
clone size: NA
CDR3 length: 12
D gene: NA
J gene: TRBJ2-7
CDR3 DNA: TGTGCCAGCAGCCCTCTGGGCTACGAGCAGTACTTC
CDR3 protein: CASSPLGYEQYF

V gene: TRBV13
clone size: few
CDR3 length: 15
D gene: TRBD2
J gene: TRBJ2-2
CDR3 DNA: TGTGCCAGCAGCCTAGCGGGAGGCAGCACCGGGGAGCTGTTTTTT
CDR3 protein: CASSLAGGSTGELFF

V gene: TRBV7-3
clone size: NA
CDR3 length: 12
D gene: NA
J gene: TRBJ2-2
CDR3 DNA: TGTGCCAGCAGCCTGGTGCCCGGGGAGCTGTTTTTT
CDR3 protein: CASSLVPGELFF

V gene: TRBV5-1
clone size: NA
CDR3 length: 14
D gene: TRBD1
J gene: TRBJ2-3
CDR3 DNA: TGCGCCAGCAGCGACGACAGGGCCGGCGATACGCAGTATTTT
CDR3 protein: CASSDDRAGDTQYF

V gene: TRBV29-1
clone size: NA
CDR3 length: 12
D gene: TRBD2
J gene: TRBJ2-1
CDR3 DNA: TGCAGCGTCGGACAGACTAGCGGGAGTACGTTCTTC
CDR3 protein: CSVGQTSGSTFF

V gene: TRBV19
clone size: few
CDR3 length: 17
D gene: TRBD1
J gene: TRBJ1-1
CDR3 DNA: TGTGCCAGTAGTATAGTCGGTTACGGGACAGAGAACACTGAAGCTTTCTTT
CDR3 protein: CASSIVGYGTENTEAFF

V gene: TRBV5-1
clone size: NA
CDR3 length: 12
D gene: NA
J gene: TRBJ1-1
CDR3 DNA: TGCGCCAGCAGGCAGGTGAACACTGAAGCTTTCTTT
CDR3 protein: CASRQVNTEAFF

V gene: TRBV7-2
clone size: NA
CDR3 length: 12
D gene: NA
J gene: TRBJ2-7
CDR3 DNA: TGTGCCAGCAGCTTGGTATCCTACGAGCAGTACTTC
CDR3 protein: CASSLVSYEQYF

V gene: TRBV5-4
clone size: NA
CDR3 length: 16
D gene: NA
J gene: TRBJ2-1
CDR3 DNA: TGTGCCAGCAGCTTCGCCCCAGCGGCGTCCTACAATGAGCAGTTCTTC
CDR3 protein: CASSFAPAASYNEQFF

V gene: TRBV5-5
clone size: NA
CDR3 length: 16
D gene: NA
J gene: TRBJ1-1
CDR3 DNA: TGTGCCAGCAGCTTGGGTAGTCGGGGGCTCTACACTGAAGCTTTCTTT
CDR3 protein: CASSLGSRGLYTEAFF

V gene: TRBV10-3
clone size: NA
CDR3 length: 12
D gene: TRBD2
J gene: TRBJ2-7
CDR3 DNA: TGTGCCATCAGTGAATTGGGGGGGGAGCAGTACTTC
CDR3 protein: CAISELGGEQYF

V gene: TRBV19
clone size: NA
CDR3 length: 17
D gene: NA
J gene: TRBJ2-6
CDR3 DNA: TGTGCCAGTAGTACGCTCCAGGCTTTCTCTGGGGCCAACGTCCTGACTTTC
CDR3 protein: CASSTLQAFSGANVLTF

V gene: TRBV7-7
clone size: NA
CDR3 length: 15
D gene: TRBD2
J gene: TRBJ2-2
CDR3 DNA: TGTGCCAGCAGCTTAGACCCGGGGGGCACCGGGGAGCTGTTTTTT
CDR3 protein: CASSLDPGGTGELFF

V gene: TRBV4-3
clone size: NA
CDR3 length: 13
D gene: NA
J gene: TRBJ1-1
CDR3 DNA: TGCGCCAGCAGCCCCCGCGGTAGGTCTGAAGCTTTCTTT
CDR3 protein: CASSPRGRSEAFF

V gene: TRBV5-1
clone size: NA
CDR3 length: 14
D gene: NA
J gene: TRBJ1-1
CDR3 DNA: TGCGCCAGCAGCTTGGGTTTTCTCAGGGAGAGGGCTTTCTTT
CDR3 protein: CASSLGFLRERAFF